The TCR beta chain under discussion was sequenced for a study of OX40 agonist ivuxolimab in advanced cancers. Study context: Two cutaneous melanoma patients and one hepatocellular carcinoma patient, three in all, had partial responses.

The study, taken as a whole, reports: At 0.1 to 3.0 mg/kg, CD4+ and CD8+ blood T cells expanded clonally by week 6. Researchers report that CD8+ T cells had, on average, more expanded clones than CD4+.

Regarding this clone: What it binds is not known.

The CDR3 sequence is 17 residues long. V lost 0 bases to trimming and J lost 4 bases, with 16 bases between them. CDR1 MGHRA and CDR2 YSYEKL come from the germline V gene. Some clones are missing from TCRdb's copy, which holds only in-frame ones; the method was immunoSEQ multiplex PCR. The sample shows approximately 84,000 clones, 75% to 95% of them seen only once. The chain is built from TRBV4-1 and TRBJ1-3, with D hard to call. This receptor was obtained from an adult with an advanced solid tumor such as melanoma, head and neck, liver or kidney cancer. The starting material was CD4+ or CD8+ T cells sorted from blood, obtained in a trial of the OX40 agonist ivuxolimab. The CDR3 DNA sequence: TGCGCCAGCAGCCAAGATTTTTCCGGAACTCCCGGAAACACCATATATTTT. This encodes CASSQDFSGTPGNTIYF.